The 5 T cell receptor beta chains reported below all come from one sample, sequenced in a study of post-analysis software for immune sequencing data. Overall study results and limits: Several TRBV segments occurring more often in patients than controls included TRBV5-6, TRBV5-1 and TRBV20-1.

Their antigen targets remain unknown. TCR beta libraries were prepared from cDNA with unique molecular identifiers. From the PCR reads, TCRdb called clonotypes with MiXCR, one entry per CDR3 protein. The repertoire holds fewer than 700,000 distinct CDR3 sequences, with roughly 45% as singletons. Material: blood. The receptor set was obtained from a girl between 10 and 17 years old with multiple sclerosis.

This chain joins TRBV7-9 and TRBJ1-6; D is uncertain. CDR3 length equals 14 residues. The V end lost 3 bases, the J end lost 10 bases, and 13 bases lay between the germline ends. CDR1 is SEHNR, CDR2 FQNEAQ, per germline (reference sequence). The CDR3 nucleotides read TGTGCCAGCAGCTTTGATAACCGGGAGTCACCCCTCCACTTT. This encodes CASSFDNRESPLHF.

This clonotype was picked up a small number of times. The chain combines TRBV5-5 with TRBJ2-3; 8 bases match TRBD2. The CDR3 is 16 amino acids. The germline CDR1 and CDR2 sequences are SGHKS and YYEKEE (reference sequence). V shed 0 bases, J shed 2 bases, and the junction held 5 bases outside the gene matches. In DNA, the CDR3 is TGTGCCAGCAGCTTGGTTGCGGGGGGACACACAGATACGCAGTATTTT. It translates to CASSLVAGGHTDTQYF.

This clonotype was counted between two and nine times. V gene TRBV5-6 combines with J gene TRBJ1-2, with D unclear. Germline V gives CDR1 SGHDT, CDR2 YYEEEE. Trimming removed 0 bases at V and 3 bases at J, with 9 bases between. The CDR3 consists of 14 residues. The DNA of the CDR3 is TGTGCCAGCAGCTTGGAAGGGATAGACTATGGCTACACCTTC. Translation gives CASSLEGIDYGYTF. Full variable domain (rest looked up from reference TRBV5-6 and TRBJ1-2): DAGVTQSPTHLIKTRGQQVTLRCSPKSGHDTVSWYQQALGQGPQFIFQYYEEEERQRGNFPDRFSGHQFPNYSSELNVNALLLGDSALYLCASSLEGIDYGYTFGSGTRLTVV.

V and J are TRBV5-3 and TRBJ2-1; D possibly corresponds to TRBD2 (5 bases). TRBV5-3 is an open reading frame, and its role is uncertain. CDR3 length: 12 residues. Trimming pared 4 bases from V and 8 bases from J, leaving 10 bases between. This CDR3 is CARSPRRHEQFF. CDR3 DNA sequence: TGTGCCAGAAGCCCACGGAGGCATGAGCAGTTCTTC.

The table lists this clonotype with a few counts. The chain links TRBV6-5 to TRBJ2-7; tentatively, D is TRBD1 (5 bases). Per the germline V gene, CDR1 is MNHEY and CDR2 is SVGAGI. Trimming took 6 bases from V and 3 from J, leaving 12 bases between them. The CDR3 runs 13 residues. The chain's CDR3 is CASRPSGFYEQYF. CDR3 in DNA: TGTGCCAGCAGACCTTCAGGGTTCTACGAGCAGTACTTC.